Sequencing of this TCR beta chain was carried out in a study of T cells after yellow fever vaccination. Study-wide points: The secondary response was weaker but peaked faster, day 5 versus 15. CD4 and CD8 compartments shared a small share of clonotypes. Boosting was followed by the reappearance of most primary-vaccination clones (just under 97% CD4, under 90% CD8).

Germline V CDR1 and CDR2: LGHNA, YNFKEQ. The V end lost 0 bases, the J end lost 5 bases, and 10 bases lay between the germline ends. The CDR3 consists of 14 residues. Of note for this clonotype: Its specificity is unknown.

For TCR, cDNA came from 5'RACE template switching, which added a universal primer site and UMIs. TCRdb passed the 5' RACE reads through MiXCR, listing each CDR3 protein once. The sample lists some 320,000 distinct CDR3 sequences; approximately 4% were seen once. Source: PBMCs, taken 5 days after the yellow fever booster vaccination. The origin of this receptor is a man aged 18 to 30 who received the YFV17D yellow fever vaccine. The chain has TRBV4-2 and TRBJ1-1, with a possible D match to TRBD1 (5 bases). For the CDR3, the DNA is TGTGCCAGCAGCCAAGATGAGGGGAGGACTGAAGCTTTCTTT. Translated, it gives CASSQDEGRTEAFF.